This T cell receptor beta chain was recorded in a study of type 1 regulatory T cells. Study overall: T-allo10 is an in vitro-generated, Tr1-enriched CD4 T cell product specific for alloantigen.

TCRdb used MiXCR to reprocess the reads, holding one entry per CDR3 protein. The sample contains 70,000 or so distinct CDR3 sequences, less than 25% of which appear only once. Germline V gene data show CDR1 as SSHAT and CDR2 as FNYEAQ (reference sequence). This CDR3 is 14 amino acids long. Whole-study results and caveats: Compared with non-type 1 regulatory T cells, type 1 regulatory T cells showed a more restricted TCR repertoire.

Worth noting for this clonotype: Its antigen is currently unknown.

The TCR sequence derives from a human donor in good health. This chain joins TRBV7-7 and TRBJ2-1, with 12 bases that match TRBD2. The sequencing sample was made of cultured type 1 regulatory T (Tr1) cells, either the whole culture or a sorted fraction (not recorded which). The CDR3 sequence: CASSSGRGGNEQFF. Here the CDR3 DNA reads TGTGCTAGCTCTAGCGGGAGGGGCGGGAATGAGCAGTTCTTC.